This is a list of T cell receptor beta chains from one sample in a study of post-analysis software for immune sequencing data. TCRdb fed the PCR reads into MiXCR, producing one record per CDR3 protein. This table has roughly 150,000 distinct CDR3 sequences, about 34% appearing once. Material: blood, obtained after autologous hematopoietic stem cell transplantation. Source of these receptors: a girl aged 10-17 years with multiple sclerosis. The CDR3 runs from the conserved cysteine through the conserved F or W. The D gene is left open where the match is weak. The size of a clone is reported for some rows only, either as once, few or many, or as a class for expanded clones.

d_call	clone_size	j_call	v_call	cdr3_nt	cdr3_aa
-	few	TRBJ1-1	TRBV12-3/TRBV12-4	TGTGCCAGCTCTTGGGCCCCCCTGGACACTGAAGCTTTCTTT	CASSWAPLDTEAFF
-	many	TRBJ2-7	TRBV5-1	TGCGCCAGCAGCTTCCGGGGCTACGAGCAGTACTTC	CASSFRGYEQYF
-	many	TRBJ2-3	TRBV24-1	TGTGCCACCAGTGATTCGGGAGCTAGCACAGATACGCAGTATTTT	CATSDSGASTDTQYF
-	-	TRBJ1-6	TRBV5-1	TGCGCCAGCAGCTTAGGCCGAGATTATTCACCCCCCCACTTT	CASSLGRDYSPPHF
-	few	TRBJ1-2	TRBV6-5	TGTGCCAGCAGTTACGGCCCGGGACAACTAAACTATGGCTACACCTTC	CASSYGPGQLNYGYTF
TRBD1	-	TRBJ2-7	TRBV24-1	TGTGCCACCAGTGCCCGGGACAGCCTTTACGAGCAGTACTTC	CATSARDSLYEQYF
-	-	TRBJ1-5	TRBV3-1	TGTGCCAGCAGCCAAGGTTGGGGAGGGTATAGCAATCAGCCCCAGCATTTT	CASSQGWGGYSNQPQHF
TRBD2	many	TRBJ2-3	TRBV28	TGTGCCAGCAGTCCCCGGACTAGCGGGCACACAGATACGCAGTATTTT	CASSPRTSGHTDTQYF
TRBD2	few	TRBJ2-1	TRBV6-1	TGTGCCAGCAGTACCCTAGCGGGTGGCTCCTACAATGAGCAGTTCTTC	CASSTLAGGSYNEQFF
-	-	TRBJ1-2	TRBV12-3/TRBV12-4	TGTGCCAGCAGTTTAGCGGGTACTGACTATAGCTACACCTTC	CASSLAGTDYSYTF
TRBD1	-	TRBJ2-3	TRBV9	TGTGCCAGCAGCGCGGGACAGGGACCAGATACGCAGTATTTT	CASSAGQGPDTQYF
-	-	TRBJ2-7	TRBV7-8	TGTGCCAGCAGCCCAAGATTTACGACTGTATCCTACGAGCAGTACTTC	CASSPRFTTVSYEQYF
-	few	TRBJ2-5	TRBV5-1	TGCGCCAGCAGCGGCTCGAGGGAGACCCAGTACTTC	CASSGSRETQYF
TRBD2	few	TRBJ2-1	TRBV20-1	TGCAGTCCCCGGGTAGCGGGAGTCGTTGAGCAGTTCTTC	CSPRVAGVVEQFF
-	-	TRBJ2-4	TRBV4-3	TGCGCCAGCAGCCAAGATGAAGGTCGGGAGCAGTACTTC	CASSQDEGREQYF
TRBD1	-	TRBJ2-1	TRBV6-2/TRBV6-3	TGTGCCAGCAGTTCTACAGGGGGCTCCTACAATGAGCAGTTCTTC	CASSSTGGSYNEQFF
TRBD2	few	TRBJ2-1	TRBV7-9	TGTGCCAGCAGCTTAGCTGCCGAGCGGGGGAGCTCCTACAATGAGCAGTTCTTC	CASSLAAERGSSYNEQFF
-	-	TRBJ1-1	TRBV2	TGTGCCAACCCCCAGGGAGCTATGAACACTGAAGCTTTCTTT	CANPQGAMNTEAFF
-	few	TRBJ1-2	TRBV2	TGTGCCAGCAGTGAAACGGAAGGCTATGGCTACACCTTC	CASSETEGYGYTF
-	-	TRBJ2-7	TRBV6-5	TGTGCTAGCAGTTACGAACCTCAAGAGTCCCAGTACTTC	CASSYEPQESQYF
-	few	TRBJ2-3	TRBV5-1	TGCGCCAGCAGCCCCGTCGTGGCGGGGCGGGCAGATACGCAGTATTTT	CASSPVVAGRADTQYF
-	-	TRBJ2-7	TRBV4-1	TGCGCCAGCAGCCAAGGTGACAGCTCCTACGAGCAGTACTTC	CASSQGDSSYEQYF
-	-	TRBJ2-3	TRBV7-2	TGTGCCAGCAGCTTACAGCAGCGGAGGACAGATACGCAGTATTTT	CASSLQQRRTDTQYF
TRBD2	-	TRBJ2-3	TRBV10-3	TGTGCCATCGGACTAGACCCAGATACGCAGTATTTT	CAIGLDPDTQYF
TRBD1	-	TRBJ1-1	TRBV12-3/TRBV12-4	TGTGCCAGCAGTGTCCGGGACAGGGGAAACACTGAAGCTTTCTTT	CASSVRDRGNTEAFF
-	-	TRBJ1-1	TRBV2	TGTGCCAGCAGTGAAGCGGGGGGGGTGAACACTGAAGCTTTCTTT	CASSEAGGVNTEAFF
-	-	TRBJ1-2	TRBV13	TGTGCCAGCAGCCCCGGACCGCGACCTAACTATGGCTACACCTTC	CASSPGPRPNYGYTF
-	many	TRBJ1-6	TRBV7-2	TGTGCCAGCGGGGGGGTACGGGGAAATTCACCCCTCCACTTT	CASGGVRGNSPLHF
TRBD1	-	TRBJ2-4	TRBV27	TGTGCCAGCAGTCCGGGACAGGGGAAAAACATTCAGTACTTC	CASSPGQGKNIQYF
TRBD1	-	TRBJ2-7	TRBV6-2/TRBV6-3	TGTGCCAGCAGCAACAGCAGGGGGCGCGAGCAGTACTTC	CASSNSRGREQYF
TRBD2	few	TRBJ2-1	TRBV27	TGTGCCAGCAGTTTAATCGACCCTAGCGGGGGGTACAATGAGCAGTTCTTC	CASSLIDPSGGYNEQFF
TRBD1	once	TRBJ2-1	TRBV7-8	TGTGCCAGCAGCCCTACAGGGGGCGGTGAGCAGTTCTTC	CASSPTGGGEQFF
TRBD1	-	TRBJ1-2	TRBV28	TGTGCCAGCAGTTCTTCCCAGAGGGGGCTGGCCTATGGCTACACCTTC	CASSSSQRGLAYGYTF
TRBD1	-	TRBJ1-3	TRBV12-3/TRBV12-4	TGTGCCAGCACCGATTCCGACAGGGTAAAGCACACCATATATTTT	CASTDSDRVKHTIYF
-	-	TRBJ1-2	TRBV12-3/TRBV12-4	TGTGCCAGCAGAAGACCCAGAATGGGTTATGGCTACACCTTC	CASRRPRMGYGYTF